This is a list of T cell receptor beta chains from one sample in a study of vaccination effects on CD4 cells after COVID-19. Measured with immunoSEQ multiplex PCR; TCRdb has only the in-frame clones, and not every one. The sample has about 54,000 clones, over 80% seen once. These receptors have no identified antigens. Sample: CD4+ T cells from PBMCs cultured with HCoV-229E spike peptides, taken before COVID-19 vaccination. These receptors all come from a human donor who received a COVID-19 vaccine. Each CDR3 is given with its conserved first and last residue. Fields, in order: J gene, clone size, V gene, D gene, CDR3 protein, CDR3 DNA. The D gene is left open where the match is weak. Rows give clone size only sometimes, using once, few, many, or a class for an expanded clone.

j_call: TRBJ2-5
clone_size: -
v_call: TRBV27
d_call: -
cdr3_aa: CATRRGETQYF
cdr3_nt: TGTGCCACCCGGAGGGGGGAGACCCAGTACTTC

j_call: TRBJ2-5
clone_size: -
v_call: TRBV27
d_call: TRBD2
cdr3_aa: CATWGASGGFQETQYF
cdr3_nt: TGTGCCACCTGGGGGGCTAGCGGGGGATTCCAAGAGACCCAGTACTTC

j_call: TRBJ2-5
clone_size: -
v_call: TRBV18
d_call: -
cdr3_aa: CASSPHGPGVTIQETQYF
cdr3_nt: TGTGCCAGCTCACCGCACGGGCCGGGAGTAACTATACAAGAGACCCAGTACTTC

j_call: TRBJ2-5
clone_size: -
v_call: TRBV5-1
d_call: TRBD2
cdr3_aa: CASSLEASGGGTQYF
cdr3_nt: TGCGCCAGCAGCTTGGAGGCTAGCGGGGGGGGGACCCAGTACTTC

j_call: TRBJ1-1
clone_size: -
v_call: TRBV2
d_call: TRBD1
cdr3_aa: CASSKNDRGAEAFF
cdr3_nt: TGTGCCAGCAGTAAGAATGACAGGGGGGCTGAAGCTTTCTTT

j_call: TRBJ2-3
clone_size: -
v_call: TRBV24-1
d_call: TRBD1
cdr3_aa: CATSDLQTGGSTDTQYF
cdr3_nt: TGTGCCACCAGTGATTTGCAGACAGGGGGAAGCACAGATACGCAGTATTTT

j_call: TRBJ2-3
clone_size: -
v_call: TRBV6-5
d_call: TRBD2
cdr3_aa: CASSYTGGDTQYF
cdr3_nt: TGTGCCAGCAGTTACACCGGGGGGGATACGCAGTATTTT

j_call: TRBJ1-1
clone_size: -
v_call: TRBV10-3
d_call: -
cdr3_aa: CAINTGTLNTEAFF
cdr3_nt: TGTGCCATCAACACCGGGACACTGAACACTGAAGCTTTCTTT

j_call: TRBJ2-4
clone_size: once
v_call: TRBV19
d_call: TRBD1
cdr3_aa: CASSPRQGQTAKNIQYF
cdr3_nt: TGTGCCAGTAGTCCCCGACAGGGGCAAACAGCCAAAAACATTCAGTACTTC

j_call: TRBJ2-3
clone_size: -
v_call: TRBV2
d_call: -
cdr3_aa: CASGWTAITDTQYF
cdr3_nt: TGTGCCAGCGGATGGACAGCGATCACAGATACGCAGTATTTT

j_call: TRBJ2-2
clone_size: -
v_call: TRBV5-1
d_call: TRBD2
cdr3_aa: CASSLRPSGGATGELFF
cdr3_nt: TGCGCCAGCAGCTTGAGGCCTAGCGGGGGGGCGACCGGGGAGCTGTTTTTT

j_call: TRBJ2-2
clone_size: -
v_call: TRBV5-5
d_call: -
cdr3_aa: CASSSQGWAGELFF
cdr3_nt: TGTGCCAGCAGCTCGCAGGGGTGGGCCGGGGAGCTGTTTTTT

j_call: TRBJ1-1
clone_size: -
v_call: TRBV3-1/TRBV3-2
d_call: -
cdr3_aa: CASTKGTTGEAFF
cdr3_nt: TGTGCCAGCACCAAGGGGACTACGGGTGAAGCTTTCTTT

j_call: TRBJ2-5
clone_size: -
v_call: TRBV28
d_call: -
cdr3_aa: CASTRTGTQQTQYF
cdr3_nt: TGTGCCAGCACCCGGACCGGCACCCAGCAGACCCAGTACTTC

j_call: TRBJ2-5
clone_size: -
v_call: TRBV7-2
d_call: -
cdr3_aa: CASSRGQYQETQYF
cdr3_nt: TGTGCCAGCAGCCGCGGACAGTACCAAGAGACCCAGTACTTC

j_call: TRBJ1-2
clone_size: -
v_call: TRBV29-1
d_call: TRBD1
cdr3_aa: CSVVLGTGLHTF
cdr3_nt: TGCAGCGTTGTTCTCGGGACAGGGTTACACACCTTC

j_call: TRBJ1-2
clone_size: few
v_call: TRBV19
d_call: -
cdr3_aa: CASSISDYGYTF
cdr3_nt: TGTGCCAGTAGTATCTCGGACTATGGCTACACCTTC

j_call: TRBJ2-5
clone_size: -
v_call: TRBV5-1
d_call: -
cdr3_aa: CASSLGVLGERETQYF
cdr3_nt: TGCGCCAGCAGCTTGGGGGTCTTGGGGGAAAGGGAGACCCAGTACTTC

j_call: TRBJ1-2
clone_size: -
v_call: TRBV30
d_call: -
cdr3_aa: CAEQYSYGYTF
cdr3_nt: TGTGCCGAACAGTATTCCTATGGCTACACCTTC

j_call: TRBJ2-2
clone_size: few
v_call: TRBV27
d_call: TRBD2
cdr3_aa: CASSRSGGANGELFF
cdr3_nt: TGTGCCAGCAGTCGAAGCGGGGGGGCGAACGGGGAGCTGTTTTTT

j_call: TRBJ2-5
clone_size: -
v_call: TRBV3-1/TRBV3-2
d_call: -
cdr3_aa: CASSTAGRETQYF
cdr3_nt: TGTGCCAGCAGCACAGCTGGGCGAGAGACCCAGTACTTC

j_call: TRBJ1-5
clone_size: -
v_call: TRBV12-5
d_call: TRBD1
cdr3_aa: CASVTTGGDQPQHF
cdr3_nt: TGTGCTAGTGTCACCACAGGGGGCGATCAGCCCCAGCATTTT

j_call: TRBJ2-3
clone_size: -
v_call: TRBV7-2
d_call: -
cdr3_aa: CASSFFVVSGGSLYF
cdr3_nt: TGTGCCAGCAGCTTTTTCGTGGTTAGCGGAGGGTCCCTGTATTTT

j_call: TRBJ1-1
clone_size: -
v_call: TRBV27
d_call: -
cdr3_aa: CASSLIQYTEAFF
cdr3_nt: TGTGCCAGCAGTTTGATCCAGTACACTGAAGCTTTCTTT

j_call: TRBJ1-6
clone_size: -
v_call: TRBV14
d_call: -
cdr3_aa: CASSQDSWYSPLHF
cdr3_nt: TGTGCCAGCAGCCAGGACAGTTGGTATTCACCCCTCCACTTT

j_call: TRBJ1-4
clone_size: -
v_call: TRBV6-5
d_call: -
cdr3_aa: CASSYRGSTNEKLFF
cdr3_nt: TGTGCCAGCAGTTACAGGGGATCAACTAATGAAAAACTGTTTTTT

j_call: TRBJ2-2
clone_size: -
v_call: TRBV4-1
d_call: -
cdr3_aa: CASTSGDLRTGELFF
cdr3_nt: TGCGCCAGCACCTCCGGGGACTTGAGGACCGGGGAGCTGTTTTTT

j_call: TRBJ1-1
clone_size: -
v_call: TRBV3-1/TRBV3-2
d_call: TRBD1
cdr3_aa: CASSQTTGGTEAFF
cdr3_nt: TGTGCCAGCAGCCAAACGACAGGGGGAACTGAAGCTTTCTTT

j_call: TRBJ2-3
clone_size: -
v_call: TRBV9
d_call: -
cdr3_aa: CASSVVSTDTQYF
cdr3_nt: TGTGCCAGCAGCGTAGTTTCTACAGATACGCAGTATTTT

j_call: TRBJ2-1
clone_size: -
v_call: TRBV13
d_call: -
cdr3_aa: CASSLAGRSYNEQFF
cdr3_nt: TGTGCCAGCAGCTTAGCGGGGAGGTCCTACAATGAGCAGTTCTTC

j_call: TRBJ2-5
clone_size: once
v_call: TRBV10-1
d_call: -
cdr3_aa: CASSEGTPSGTQYF
cdr3_nt: TGCGCCAGCAGTGAGGGGACACCATCTGGGACCCAGTACTTC

j_call: TRBJ2-5
clone_size: -
v_call: TRBV24-1
d_call: TRBD1
cdr3_aa: CATSDVRGRGETQYF
cdr3_nt: TGTGCCACCAGTGATGTAAGGGGGCGCGGGGAGACCCAGTACTTC

j_call: TRBJ2-5
clone_size: once
v_call: TRBV18
d_call: -
cdr3_aa: CASSPPRAVRETQYF
cdr3_nt: TGTGCCAGCTCACCACCGAGGGCGGTCCGGGAGACCCAGTACTTC

j_call: TRBJ2-2
clone_size: -
v_call: TRBV7-3
d_call: -
cdr3_aa: CASSATGRVNGELFF
cdr3_nt: TGTGCCAGCAGCGCTACAGGGAGAGTCAACGGGGAGCTGTTTTTT

j_call: TRBJ2-5
clone_size: -
v_call: TRBV14
d_call: TRBD2
cdr3_aa: CASSRGLDETQYF
cdr3_nt: TGTGCCAGCAGCAGAGGACTAGATGAGACCCAGTACTTC

j_call: TRBJ1-5
clone_size: few
v_call: TRBV4-1
d_call: -
cdr3_aa: CASSQGNRGREPQHF
cdr3_nt: TGCGCCAGCAGCCAAGGGAATAGGGGGAGGGAGCCCCAGCATTTT

j_call: TRBJ2-3
clone_size: -
v_call: TRBV19
d_call: TRBD2
cdr3_aa: CASSMRRRGGTDTQYF
cdr3_nt: TGTGCCAGTAGTATGAGAAGGCGGGGGGGGACAGATACGCAGTATTTT

j_call: TRBJ1-4
clone_size: -
v_call: TRBV19
d_call: -
cdr3_aa: CASSMGRRNEKLFF
cdr3_nt: TGTGCCAGTAGTATGGGCCGGCGGAATGAAAAACTGTTTTTT

j_call: TRBJ2-1
clone_size: -
v_call: TRBV15
d_call: TRBD2
cdr3_aa: CATSRVEAGGYNEQFF
cdr3_nt: TGTGCCACCAGCAGAGTTGAGGCGGGGGGTTATAATGAGCAGTTCTTC

j_call: TRBJ1-4
clone_size: -
v_call: TRBV5-5
d_call: -
cdr3_aa: CASRTENVKWGSEKLFF
cdr3_nt: TGTGCCAGCAGGACAGAAAACGTAAAATGGGGTAGCGAAAAACTGTTTTTT

j_call: TRBJ1-1
clone_size: -
v_call: TRBV15
d_call: -
cdr3_aa: CATSRVGTLNTEAFF
cdr3_nt: TGTGCCACCAGCAGAGTGGGCACCCTGAACACTGAAGCTTTCTTT

j_call: TRBJ2-1
clone_size: medium-sized
v_call: TRBV7-2
d_call: -
cdr3_aa: CASSPYITNEQFF
cdr3_nt: TGTGCCAGCAGCCCGTATATAACCAATGAGCAGTTCTTC

j_call: TRBJ2-1
clone_size: once
v_call: TRBV5-1
d_call: TRBD2
cdr3_aa: CASSSLASGGPNEQFF
cdr3_nt: TGCGCCAGCAGCTCTTTGGCTAGCGGGGGCCCAAATGAGCAGTTCTTC

j_call: TRBJ2-5
clone_size: -
v_call: TRBV7-3
d_call: -
cdr3_aa: CASSRDGPQETQYF
cdr3_nt: TGTGCCAGCAGCCGCGACGGACCCCAAGAGACCCAGTACTTC

j_call: TRBJ2-3
clone_size: -
v_call: TRBV9
d_call: TRBD2
cdr3_aa: CASSPPGLARDTQYF
cdr3_nt: TGTGCCAGCAGCCCCCCGGGACTAGCGCGGGATACGCAGTATTTT

j_call: TRBJ2-5
clone_size: -
v_call: TRBV27
d_call: TRBD2
cdr3_aa: CAMHNPGLASETQYF
cdr3_nt: TGTGCCATGCATAATCCGGGACTAGCGTCAGAGACCCAGTACTTC

j_call: TRBJ2-5
clone_size: -
v_call: TRBV11-2
d_call: -
cdr3_aa: CASSWAGTSFSETQYF
cdr3_nt: TGTGCCAGCAGCTGGGCCGGGACCTCCTTCAGCGAGACCCAGTACTTC

j_call: TRBJ2-3
clone_size: -
v_call: TRBV29-1
d_call: -
cdr3_aa: CSVEPQGTDTQYF
cdr3_nt: TGCAGCGTTGAACCCCAGGGCACAGATACGCAGTATTTT

j_call: TRBJ2-2
clone_size: -
v_call: TRBV7-3
d_call: -
cdr3_aa: CASSSREARGELFF
cdr3_nt: TGTGCCAGCAGCTCCAGGGAGGCGAGGGGGGAGCTGTTTTTT

j_call: TRBJ1-2
clone_size: -
v_call: TRBV24-1
d_call: -
cdr3_aa: CATSEGTQGYTF
cdr3_nt: TGTGCCACCAGTGAGGGGACCCAAGGCTACACCTTC

j_call: TRBJ2-5
clone_size: -
v_call: TRBV25-1
d_call: -
cdr3_aa: CASSDARERETQYF
cdr3_nt: TGTGCCAGCAGTGACGCACGAGAGAGGGAGACCCAGTACTTC

j_call: TRBJ1-3
clone_size: -
v_call: TRBV2
d_call: -
cdr3_aa: CASSPNSGNTIYF
cdr3_nt: TGTGCCAGCAGTCCTAATTCGGGAAACACCATATATTTT

j_call: TRBJ1-2
clone_size: few
v_call: TRBV5-1
d_call: TRBD1
cdr3_aa: CASSLVQGMDGYTF
cdr3_nt: TGCGCCAGCAGCTTGGTACAGGGGATGGATGGCTACACCTTC

j_call: TRBJ2-2
clone_size: -
v_call: TRBV6-5
d_call: -
cdr3_aa: CASRRGPTGELFF
cdr3_nt: TGTGCCAGCAGGCGTGGACCCACCGGGGAGCTGTTTTTT